This TCR beta chain was sequenced during a study of CD4 and CD8 cells across lung adenocarcinoma regions. Germline V gives CDR1 MNHEY, CDR2 SMNVEV (reference sequence). The CDR3 spans 17 residues. TCRdb re-called the PCR reads with MiXCR, one entry per CDR3 protein. In the table there are about 8,400 distinct CDR3 sequences, around 60% of which are singletons. About this clonotype itself: The junction and the germline gene differ at one end; a read error may be behind it.

Samples came from patients with localized non-small cell lung adenocarcinoma. The source is a female donor with lung adenocarcinoma. The CD4 and CD8 labels of this study may be unreliable. Source material: CD4+ T cells from the center of a lung tumor. V usage is TRBV27 and J usage is TRBJ2-5; the D gene is possibly TRBD1 (7 bases). The CDR3 protein is CASSAGLGGRIKETQYF. CDR3 coding DNA: TGTGCCAGCAGTGCGGGGCTAGGGGGCCGGATCAAAGAGACCCAGTACTTT.